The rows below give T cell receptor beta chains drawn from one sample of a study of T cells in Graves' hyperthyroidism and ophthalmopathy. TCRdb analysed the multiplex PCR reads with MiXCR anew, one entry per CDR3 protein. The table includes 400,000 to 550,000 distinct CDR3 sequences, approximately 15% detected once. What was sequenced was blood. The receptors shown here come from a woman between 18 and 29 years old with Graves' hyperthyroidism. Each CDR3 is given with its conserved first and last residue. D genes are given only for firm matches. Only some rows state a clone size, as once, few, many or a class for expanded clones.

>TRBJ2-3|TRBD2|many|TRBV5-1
CASSVGTSGLSTDTQYF
TGCGCCAGCAGCGTCGGGACTAGCGGGTTGAGCACAGATACGCAGTATTTT
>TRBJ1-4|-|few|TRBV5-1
CASSSDGDLTTNEKLFF
TGCGCCAGCAGCTCGGATGGAGACCTCACAACTAATGAAAAACTGTTTTTT
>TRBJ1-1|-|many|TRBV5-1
CASSLNGGSTEAFF
TGCGCCAGCAGCTTGAACGGGGGAAGCACTGAAGCTTTCTTT
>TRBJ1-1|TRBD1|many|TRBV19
CASSLTGEVEAFF
TGTGCCAGTAGCCTGACAGGGGAGGTTGAAGCTTTCTTT
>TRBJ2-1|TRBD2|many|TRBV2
CASSAPTSGLGGDNEQFF
TGTGCCAGCAGCGCCCCAACTAGCGGGTTGGGGGGGGACAATGAGCAGTTCTTC
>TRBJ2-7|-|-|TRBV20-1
CSALPTGGPNNEQSF
TGCAGTGCCCTCCCGACAGGAGGGCCGAATAACGAGCAGTCCTTC
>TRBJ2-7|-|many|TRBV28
CASSQTSIGSYEQYF
TGTGCCAGCAGCCAAACTAGTATAGGGAGCTACGAGCAGTACTTC
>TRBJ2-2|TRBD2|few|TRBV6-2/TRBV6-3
CASSYPTSGSFNTGELFF
TGTGCCAGCAGTTACCCGACTAGCGGGAGCTTTAACACCGGGGAGCTGTTTTTT
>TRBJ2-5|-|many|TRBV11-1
CASSWGRRETQYF
TGTGCCAGCAGCTGGGGTCGGAGGGAGACCCAGTACTTC
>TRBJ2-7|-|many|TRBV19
CASSISGKGYEQYF
TGTGCCAGTAGTATCAGCGGAAAGGGGTACGAGCAGTACTTC
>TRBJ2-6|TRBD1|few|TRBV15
CATSRAKTGMSSGANVLTF
TGTGCCACCAGCAGAGCCAAGACAGGGATGAGCTCTGGGGCCAACGTCCTGACTTTC
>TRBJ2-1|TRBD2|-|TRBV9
CASSVVGGRHEQFF
TGTGCCAGCAGCGTAGTTGGCGGGAGGCATGAGCAGTTCTTC
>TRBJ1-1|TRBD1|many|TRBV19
CASSQQGKTEAFF
TGTGCCAGTAGTCAACAGGGGAAAACTGAAGCTTTCTTT
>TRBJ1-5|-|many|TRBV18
CASSPGEDQPQHF
TGTGCCAGCTCACCTGGGGAGGATCAGCCCCAGCATTTT
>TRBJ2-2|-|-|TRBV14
CASSQVLLYTGELFF
TGTGCCAGCAGCCAAGTTCTCTTGTACACCGGGGAGCTGTTTTTT
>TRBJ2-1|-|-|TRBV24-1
CATSVGYNEQFF
TGTGCCACCAGTGTAGGATACAATGAGCAGTTCTTC
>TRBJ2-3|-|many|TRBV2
CASKTGGIHTDTQYF
TGTGCCAGCAAGACAGGCGGTATCCACACAGATACGCAGTATTTT
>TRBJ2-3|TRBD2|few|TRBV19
CASRLAGRTDTQYF
TGTGCCAGTCGGCTAGCGGGGCGCACAGATACGCAGTATTTT
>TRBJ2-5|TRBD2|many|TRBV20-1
CSATSGGRGETQYF
TGCAGTGCTACATCAGGCGGGAGAGGGGAGACCCAGTACTTC
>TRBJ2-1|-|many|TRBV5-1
CASARDNSHNEQFF
TGCGCCAGTGCCCGGGACAACTCGCACAATGAGCAGTTCTTC
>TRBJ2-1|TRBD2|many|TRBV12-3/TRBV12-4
CASSLAPSAGEYEQFF
TGTGCCAGCAGTTTAGCCCCCTCGGCGGGAGAGTATGAGCAGTTCTTC
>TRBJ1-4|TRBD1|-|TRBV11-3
CASSSYWDRGEEKLFF
TGTGCCAGCAGCTCCTACTGGGACAGGGGGGAAGAAAAACTGTTTTTT
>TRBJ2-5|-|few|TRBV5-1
CASSFDRPETQYF
TGCGCCAGCAGCTTCGACAGACCAGAGACCCAGTACTTC